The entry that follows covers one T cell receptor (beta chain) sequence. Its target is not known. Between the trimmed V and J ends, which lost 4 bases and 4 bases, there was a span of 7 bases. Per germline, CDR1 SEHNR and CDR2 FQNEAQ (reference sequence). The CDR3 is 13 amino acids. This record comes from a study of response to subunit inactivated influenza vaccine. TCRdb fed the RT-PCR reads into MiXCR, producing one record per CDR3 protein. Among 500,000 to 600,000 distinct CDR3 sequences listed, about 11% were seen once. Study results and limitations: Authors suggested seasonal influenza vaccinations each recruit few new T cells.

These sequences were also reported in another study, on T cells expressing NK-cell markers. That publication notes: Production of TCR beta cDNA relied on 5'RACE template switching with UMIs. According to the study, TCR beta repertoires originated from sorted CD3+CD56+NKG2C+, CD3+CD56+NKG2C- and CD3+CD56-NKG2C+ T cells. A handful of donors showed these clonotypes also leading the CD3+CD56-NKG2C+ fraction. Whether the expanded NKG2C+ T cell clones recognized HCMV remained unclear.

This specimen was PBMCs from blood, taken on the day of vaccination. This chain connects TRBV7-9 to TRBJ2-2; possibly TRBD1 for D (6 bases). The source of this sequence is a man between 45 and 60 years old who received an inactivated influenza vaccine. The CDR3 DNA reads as TGTGCCAGCAGCTACAGGGCCACCGGGGAGCTGTTTTTT. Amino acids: CASSYRATGELFF.